The clone carrying this TCR beta chain appeared a few times. Its specificity is not known. These data belong to a study of T-cell reconstitution after alpha-beta-depleted transplantation in children. General observations from the study: At the one-year point after transplant, T-cell counts and TCRbeta diversity were found to come mostly from T cells that had been newly produced. Reportedly, alpha-beta T cells present about two months post-transplant originated from several hundred expanded clones of graft origin.

Unique molecular identifiers featured in how the TCRbeta library was prepared. TCRdb reprocessed the PCR reads with MiXCR, giving one entry per CDR3 protein. Here the sample spans approximately 220,000 distinct CDR3 sequences, about 15% being singletons. The CDR3 is made up of 14 amino acids. Trimming took off 5 bases at V and 0 bases at J, with 10 bases between the two ends. Germline V gene lookup returns CDR1 MNHNS and CDR2 SASEGT. The rearrangement joins TRBV6-1 to TRBJ1-1, with a tentative D call TRBD1 (5 bases). The clonotype originates from a male patient aged 2-15 years who had a stem cell transplant for acute lymphoblastic leukemia, so the T cells may come from the graft donor. The input for sequencing was PBMCs, mostly from graft donor cells, taken 360 days after TCRalphabeta/CD19-depleted stem cell transplant. DNA for the CDR3: TGTGCCAGCAGTCGACAGCCCGTGAACACTGAAGCTTTCTTT. Its translation is CASSRQPVNTEAFF.